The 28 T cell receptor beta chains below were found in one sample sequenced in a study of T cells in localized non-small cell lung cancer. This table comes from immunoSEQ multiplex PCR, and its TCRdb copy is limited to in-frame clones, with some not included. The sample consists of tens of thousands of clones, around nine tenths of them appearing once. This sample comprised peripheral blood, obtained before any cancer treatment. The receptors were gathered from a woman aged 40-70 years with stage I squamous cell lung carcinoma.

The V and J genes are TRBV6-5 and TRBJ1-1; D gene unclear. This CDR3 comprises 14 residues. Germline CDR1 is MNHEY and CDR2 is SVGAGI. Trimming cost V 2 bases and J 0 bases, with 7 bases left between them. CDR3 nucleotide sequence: TGTGCCAGCAGTTACAAAGCGATGAACACTGAAGCTTTCTTT. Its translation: CASSYKAMNTEAFF.

The CDR3, as DNA: TGTGCCAGCAGTGTTACGGGACTTTCACCGTCCGGGGAGCTGTTTTTT. The encoded protein is CASSVTGLSPSGELFF. The chain links TRBV2 to TRBJ2-2, with D possibly matching TRBD2 (6 bases). CDR1 and CDR2 (germline): SNHLY, FYNNEI. The CDR3 totals 16 residues. Trimming removed 4 bases from V and 6 bases from J, with 18 bases in between.

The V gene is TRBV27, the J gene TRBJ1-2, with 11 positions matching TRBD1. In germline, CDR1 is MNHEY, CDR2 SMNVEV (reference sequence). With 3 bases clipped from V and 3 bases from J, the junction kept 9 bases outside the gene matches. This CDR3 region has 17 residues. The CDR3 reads CASSFSGQGEVDYGYTF. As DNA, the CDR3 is TGTGCCAGCAGTTTCTCGGGACAGGGGGAGGTGGACTATGGCTACACCTTC.

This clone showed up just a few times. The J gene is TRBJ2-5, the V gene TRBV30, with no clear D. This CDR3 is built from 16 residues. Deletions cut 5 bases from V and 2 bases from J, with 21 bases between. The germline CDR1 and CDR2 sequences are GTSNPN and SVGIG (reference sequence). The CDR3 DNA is TGTGCCTGGGGTGCAGGAGACACCCGAAGGCAAGAGACCCAGTACTTC. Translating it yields CAWGAGDTRRQETQYF. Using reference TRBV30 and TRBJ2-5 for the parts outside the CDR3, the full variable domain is SQTIHQWPATLVQPVGSPLSLECTVEGTSNPNLYWYRQAAGRGLQLLFYSVGIGQISSEVPQNLSASRPQDRQFILSSKKLLLSDSGFYLCAWGAGDTRRQETQYFGPGTRLLVL.

The CDR3 here is CASSAAGAGGGYTF. The CDR3 coding sequence is TGTGCCAGCAGCGCCGCAGGGGCCGGGGGTGGCTACACCTTC. V is TRBV7-3 and J is TRBJ1-2, with D maybe TRBD1 (6 bases). The CDR3 length is 14 residues. Germline V lookup: CDR1 SGHTA, CDR2 FQGTGA. V dropped 5 bases and J dropped 7 bases, with 17 bases sitting between them.

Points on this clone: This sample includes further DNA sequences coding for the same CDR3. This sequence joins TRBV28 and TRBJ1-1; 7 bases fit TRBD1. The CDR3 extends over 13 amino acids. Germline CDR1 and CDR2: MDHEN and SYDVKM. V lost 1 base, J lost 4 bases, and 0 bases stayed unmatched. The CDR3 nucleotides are TGTGCCAGCAGTTTATCAGGGGGCACTGAAGCTTTCTTT. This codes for CASSLSGGTEAFF.

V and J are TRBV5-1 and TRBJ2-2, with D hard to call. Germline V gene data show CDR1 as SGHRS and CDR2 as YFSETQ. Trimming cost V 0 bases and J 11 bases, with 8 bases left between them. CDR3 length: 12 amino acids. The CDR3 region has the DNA TGCGCCAGCAGCTTGGATCTAGAAGAGCTGTTTTTT. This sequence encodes CASSLDLEELFF.

CDR3 in amino acids: CASSPRTPAGNTEAFF. CDR3 bases: TGTGCCAGCTCACCACGGACCCCTGCGGGGAACACTGAAGCTTTCTTT. The V and J genes are TRBV18 and TRBJ1-1; no clear D. This CDR3 contains 16 residues. V dropped 1 base and J dropped 1 base, with 13 bases sitting between them. The germline V gene encodes CDR1 KGHSH and CDR2 LQKENI.

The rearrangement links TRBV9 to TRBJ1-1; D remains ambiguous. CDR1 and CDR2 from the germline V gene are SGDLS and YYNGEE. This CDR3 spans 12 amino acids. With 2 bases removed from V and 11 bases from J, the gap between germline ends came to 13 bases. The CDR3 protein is CASSVLSAGAFF. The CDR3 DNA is TGTGCCAGCAGCGTCTTAAGTGCGGGGGCTTTCTTT.

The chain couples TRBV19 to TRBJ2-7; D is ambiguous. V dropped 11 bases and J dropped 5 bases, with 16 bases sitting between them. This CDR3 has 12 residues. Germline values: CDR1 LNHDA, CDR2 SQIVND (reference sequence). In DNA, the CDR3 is TGTGCCTCGGTGGGCGACGGCCACGAGCAGTACTTC. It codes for CASVGDGHEQYF.

The CDR3 is CAWSSQGLNTEAFF. CDR3 nucleotides: TGTGCCTGGAGTTCACAGGGTTTGAACACTGAAGCTTTCTTT. This chain connects TRBV30 to TRBJ1-1; maybe TRBD1 (6 bases). The germline V and J ends were trimmed by 2 bases and 0 bases, with 10 bases remaining between them. This CDR3 is built from 14 residues. Germline CDR1 GTSNPN, CDR2 SVGIG (reference sequence).

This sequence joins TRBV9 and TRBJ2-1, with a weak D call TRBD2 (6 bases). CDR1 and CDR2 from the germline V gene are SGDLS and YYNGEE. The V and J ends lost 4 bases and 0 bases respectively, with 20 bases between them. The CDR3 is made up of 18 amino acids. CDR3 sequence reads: CASSPRRAAGFSYNEQFF. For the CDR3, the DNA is TGTGCCAGCAGCCCCCGCCGAGCAGCGGGTTTCTCCTACAATGAGCAGTTCTTC.

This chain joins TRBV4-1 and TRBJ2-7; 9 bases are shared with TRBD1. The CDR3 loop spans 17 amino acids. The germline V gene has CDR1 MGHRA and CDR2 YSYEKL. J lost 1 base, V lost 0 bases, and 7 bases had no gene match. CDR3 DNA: TGCGCCAGCAGCCAAGATTCGTTCGGGACAGGGTCCTACGAGCAGTACTTC. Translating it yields CASSQDSFGTGSYEQYF.

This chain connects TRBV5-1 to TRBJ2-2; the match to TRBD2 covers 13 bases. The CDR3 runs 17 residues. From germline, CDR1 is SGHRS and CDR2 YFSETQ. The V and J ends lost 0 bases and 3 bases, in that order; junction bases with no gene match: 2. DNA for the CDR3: TGCGCCAGCAGCTTGGGACTAGCGGGGGGATACACCGGGGAGCTGTTTTTT. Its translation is CASSLGLAGGYTGELFF.

The CDR3 coding sequence is TGCGCCAGCAGCTTTTGGACAGGGAACACTGAAGCTTTCTTT. Translated: CASSFWTGNTEAFF. J is TRBJ1-1 and V is TRBV5-1; 7 nucleotides align to TRBD1. CDR1 is SGHRS, CDR2 YFSETQ, per germline. This CDR3 region has 14 residues. The trim removed 2 bases at V and 1 base at J, leaving 2 bases unmatched. Looking up the rest from reference TRBV5-1 and TRBJ1-1 gives the full variable domain: KAGVTQTPRYLIKTRGQQVTLSCSPISGHRSVSWYQQTPGQGLQFLFEYFSETQRNKGNFPGRFSGRQFSNSRSEMNVSTLELGDSALYLCASSFWTGNTEAFFGQGTRLTVV.

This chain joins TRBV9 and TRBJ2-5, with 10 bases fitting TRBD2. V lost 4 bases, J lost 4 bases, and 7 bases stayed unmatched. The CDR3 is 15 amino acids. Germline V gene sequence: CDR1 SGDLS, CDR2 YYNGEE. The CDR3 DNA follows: TGTGCCAGCAGCACTAGCGGGATCGGCAGAGAGACCCAGTACTTC. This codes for CASSTSGIGRETQYF.

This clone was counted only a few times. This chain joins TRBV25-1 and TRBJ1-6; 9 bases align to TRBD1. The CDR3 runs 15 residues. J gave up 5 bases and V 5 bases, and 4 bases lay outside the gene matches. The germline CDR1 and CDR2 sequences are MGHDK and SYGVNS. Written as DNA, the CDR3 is TGTGCCAGCAGTTACGGGGACAGGGATAATTCACCCCTCCACTTT. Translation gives CASSYGDRDNSPLHF.

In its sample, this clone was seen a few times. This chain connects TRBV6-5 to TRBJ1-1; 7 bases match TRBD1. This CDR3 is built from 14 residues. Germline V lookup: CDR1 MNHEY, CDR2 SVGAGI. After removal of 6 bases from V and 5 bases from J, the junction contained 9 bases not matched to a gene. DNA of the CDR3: TGTGCCAGCAGCCGACAAGGGGGCTATACTGAAGCTTTCTTT. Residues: CASSRQGGYTEAFF.

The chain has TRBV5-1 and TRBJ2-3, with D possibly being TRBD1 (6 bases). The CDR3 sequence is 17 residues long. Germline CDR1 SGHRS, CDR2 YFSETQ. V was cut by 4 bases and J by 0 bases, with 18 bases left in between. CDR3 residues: CASSRTRRDISTDTQYF. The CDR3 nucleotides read TGCGCCAGCAGCCGTACTCGCCGGGACATCAGCACAGATACGCAGTATTTT.

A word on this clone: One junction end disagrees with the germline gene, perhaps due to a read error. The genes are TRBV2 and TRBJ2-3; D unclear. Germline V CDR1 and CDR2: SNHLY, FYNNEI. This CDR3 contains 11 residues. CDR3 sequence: CASTVLDAQYF. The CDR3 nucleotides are TGTGCCAGTACTGTTTTAGATGCGCAGTATTTT.

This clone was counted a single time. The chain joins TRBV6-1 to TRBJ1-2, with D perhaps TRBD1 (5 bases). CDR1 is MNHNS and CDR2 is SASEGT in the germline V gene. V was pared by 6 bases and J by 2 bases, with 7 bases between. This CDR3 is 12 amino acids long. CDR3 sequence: CASRGDNYGYTF. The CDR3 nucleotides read TGTGCCAGCAGGGGGGACAACTATGGCTACACCTTC.

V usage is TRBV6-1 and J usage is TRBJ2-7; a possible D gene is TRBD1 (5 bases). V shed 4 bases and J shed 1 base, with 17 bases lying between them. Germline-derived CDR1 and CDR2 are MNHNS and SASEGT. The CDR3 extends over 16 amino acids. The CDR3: CASSAGPPGHSYEQYF. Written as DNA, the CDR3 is TGTGCCAGCAGTGCCGGACCCCCAGGACATTCCTACGAGCAGTACTTC.

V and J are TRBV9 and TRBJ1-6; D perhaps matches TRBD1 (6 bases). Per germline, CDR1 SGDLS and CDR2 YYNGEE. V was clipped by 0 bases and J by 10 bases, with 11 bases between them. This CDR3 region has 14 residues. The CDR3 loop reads CASSVEQGNSPLHF. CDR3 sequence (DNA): TGTGCCAGCAGCGTAGAACAGGGTAACTCACCCCTCCACTTT. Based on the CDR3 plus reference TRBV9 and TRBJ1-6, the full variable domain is DSGVTQTPKHLITATGQRVTLRCSPRSGDLSVYWYQQSLDQGLQFLIQYYNGEERAKGNILERFSAQQFPDLHSELNLSSLELGDSALYFCASSVEQGNSPLHFGNGTRLTVT.

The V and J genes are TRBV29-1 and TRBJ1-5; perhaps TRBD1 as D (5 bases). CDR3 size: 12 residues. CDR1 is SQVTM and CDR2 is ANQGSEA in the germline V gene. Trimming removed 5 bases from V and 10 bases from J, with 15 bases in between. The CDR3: CSVRDPHAPQHF. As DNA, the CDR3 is TGCAGCGTTAGGGACCCCCACGCCCCCCAGCATTTT. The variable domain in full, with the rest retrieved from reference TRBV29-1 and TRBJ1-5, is SAVISQKPSRDICQRGTSLTIQCQVDSQVTMMFWYRQQPGQSLTLIATANQGSEATYESGFVIDKFPISRPNLTFSTLTVSNMSPEDSSIYLCSVRDPHAPQHFGDGTRLSIL.

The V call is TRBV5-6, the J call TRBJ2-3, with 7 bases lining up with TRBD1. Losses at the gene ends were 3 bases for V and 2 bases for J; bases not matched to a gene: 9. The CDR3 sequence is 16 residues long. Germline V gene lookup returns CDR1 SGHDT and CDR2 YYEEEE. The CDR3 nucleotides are TGTGCCAGCAGCTCCCGGGACAGAGGCTTCACAGATACGCAGTATTTT. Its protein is CASSSRDRGFTDTQYF.

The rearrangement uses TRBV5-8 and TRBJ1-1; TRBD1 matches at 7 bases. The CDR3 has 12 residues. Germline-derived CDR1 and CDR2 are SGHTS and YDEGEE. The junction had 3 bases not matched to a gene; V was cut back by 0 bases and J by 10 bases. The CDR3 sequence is CASSLAGQRAFF. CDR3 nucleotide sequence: TGTGCCAGCAGCTTGGCGGGACAGCGAGCTTTCTTT.

The chain's CDR3 is CASGSGFGTEAFF. CDR3 nucleotide sequence: TGTGCCAGCGGCTCAGGTTTCGGCACTGAAGCTTTCTTT. V is TRBV11-3 and J is TRBJ1-1, with D unresolved. The CDR3 contains 13 residues. Trimming removed 8 bases at V and 4 bases at J, with 14 bases between. Per the germline V gene, CDR1 is SGHNT and CDR2 is YENEEA. Filled out from reference TRBV11-3 and TRBJ1-1, the complete variable domain reads EAGVVQSPRYKIIEKKQPVAFWCNPISGHNTLYWYLQNLGQGPELLIRYENEEAVDDSQLPKDRFSAERLKGVDSTLKIQPAELGDSAVYLCASGSGFGTEAFFGQGTRLTVV.

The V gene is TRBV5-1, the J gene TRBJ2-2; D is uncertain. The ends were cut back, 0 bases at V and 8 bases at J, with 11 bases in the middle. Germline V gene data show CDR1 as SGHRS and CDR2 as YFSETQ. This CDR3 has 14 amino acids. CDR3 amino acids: CASSLDLGMGELFF. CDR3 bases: TGCGCCAGCAGCTTGGATCTGGGGATGGGGGAGCTGTTTTTT.